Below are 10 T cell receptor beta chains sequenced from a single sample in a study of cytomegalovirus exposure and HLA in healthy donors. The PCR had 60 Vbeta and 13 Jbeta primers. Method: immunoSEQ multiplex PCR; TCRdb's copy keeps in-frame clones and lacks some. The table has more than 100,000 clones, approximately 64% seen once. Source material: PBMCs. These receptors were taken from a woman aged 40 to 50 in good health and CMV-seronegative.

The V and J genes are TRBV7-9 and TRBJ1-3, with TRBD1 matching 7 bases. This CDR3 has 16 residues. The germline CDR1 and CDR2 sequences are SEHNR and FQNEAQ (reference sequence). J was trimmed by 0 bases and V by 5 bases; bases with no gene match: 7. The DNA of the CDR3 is TGTGCCAGCAGCCGGGACAGTCTATCCTCTGGAAACACCATATATTTT. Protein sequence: CASSRDSLSSGNTIYF.

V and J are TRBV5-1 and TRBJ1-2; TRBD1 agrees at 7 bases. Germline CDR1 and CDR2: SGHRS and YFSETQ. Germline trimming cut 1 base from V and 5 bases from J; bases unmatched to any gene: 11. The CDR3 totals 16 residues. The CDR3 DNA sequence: TGCGCCAGCAGCTTGATCACAGGGGTTTCTGGGTATGGCTACACCTTC. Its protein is CASSLITGVSGYGYTF.

CDR3 in DNA: TGTGCCAGCAGCAAAGGGGGACAGAACTACGAGCAGTACTTC. Amino acid sequence: CASSKGGQNYEQYF. The chain couples TRBV4-2 to TRBJ2-7, with 7 nucleotides matching TRBD1. Germline values: CDR1 LGHNA, CDR2 YNFKEQ. Trimming removed 5 bases from V and 3 bases from J; junction bases left unmatched: 7. The CDR3 consists of 14 residues.

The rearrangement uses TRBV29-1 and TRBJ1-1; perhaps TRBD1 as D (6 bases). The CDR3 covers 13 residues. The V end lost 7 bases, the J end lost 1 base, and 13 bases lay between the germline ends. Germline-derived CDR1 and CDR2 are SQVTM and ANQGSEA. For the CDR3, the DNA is TGCAGCGCCGCAGGACAGAGGAACACTGAAGCTTTCTTT. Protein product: CSAAGQRNTEAFF.

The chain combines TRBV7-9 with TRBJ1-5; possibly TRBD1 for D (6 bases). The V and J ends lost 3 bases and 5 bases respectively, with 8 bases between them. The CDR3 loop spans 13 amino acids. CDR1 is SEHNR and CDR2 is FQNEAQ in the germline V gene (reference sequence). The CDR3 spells CASSFNRDQPQHF. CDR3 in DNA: TGTGCCAGCAGCTTCAACAGGGATCAGCCCCAGCATTTT.

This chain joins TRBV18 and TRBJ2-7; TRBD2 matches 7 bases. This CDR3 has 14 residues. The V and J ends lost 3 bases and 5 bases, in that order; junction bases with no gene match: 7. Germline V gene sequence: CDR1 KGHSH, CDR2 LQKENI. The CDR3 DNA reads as TGTGCCAGCTCACCCGCGGGAGCGAAAAACGAGCAGTACTTC. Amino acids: CASSPAGAKNEQYF. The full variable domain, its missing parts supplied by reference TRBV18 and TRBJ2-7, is NAGVMQNPRHLVRRRGQEARLRCSPMKGHSHVYWYRQLPEEGLKFMVYLQKENIIDESGMPKERFSAEFPKEGPSILRIQQVVRGDSAAYFCASSPAGAKNEQYFGPGTRLTVT.

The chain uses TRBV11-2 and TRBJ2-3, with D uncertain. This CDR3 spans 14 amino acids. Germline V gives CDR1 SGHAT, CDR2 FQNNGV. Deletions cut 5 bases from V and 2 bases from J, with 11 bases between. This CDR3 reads CASSLGSTTDTQYF. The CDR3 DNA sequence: TGTGCCAGCAGCCTCGGGTCGACCACAGATACGCAGTATTTT.

CDR3 amino acids: CASSFDGQVRGKLFF. The CDR3 nucleotides read TGTGCCAGCAGCTTTGACGGGCAGGTCAGGGGAAAACTGTTTTTT. The chain is built from TRBV7-9 and TRBJ1-4; possible D gene TRBD1, 6 bases. The CDR3 sequence is 15 residues long. The V end was cut by 3 bases, the J end by 10 bases, with 18 bases between. The V gene's germline CDR1 is SEHNR and CDR2 FQNEAQ (reference sequence).

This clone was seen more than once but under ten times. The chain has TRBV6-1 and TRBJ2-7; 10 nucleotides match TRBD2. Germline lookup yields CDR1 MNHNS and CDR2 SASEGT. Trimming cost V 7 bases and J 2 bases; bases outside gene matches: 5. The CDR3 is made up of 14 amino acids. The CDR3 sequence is CASIFSGGTYEQYF. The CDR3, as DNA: TGTGCCAGCATTTTTAGCGGGGGGACCTACGAGCAGTACTTC.

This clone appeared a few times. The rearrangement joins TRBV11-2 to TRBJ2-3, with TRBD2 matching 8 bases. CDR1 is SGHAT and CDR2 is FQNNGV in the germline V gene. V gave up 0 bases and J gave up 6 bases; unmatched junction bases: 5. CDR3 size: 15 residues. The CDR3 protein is CASSLDGGEGDTQYF. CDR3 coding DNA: TGTGCCAGCAGCTTAGACGGGGGGGAGGGTGATACGCAGTATTTT.